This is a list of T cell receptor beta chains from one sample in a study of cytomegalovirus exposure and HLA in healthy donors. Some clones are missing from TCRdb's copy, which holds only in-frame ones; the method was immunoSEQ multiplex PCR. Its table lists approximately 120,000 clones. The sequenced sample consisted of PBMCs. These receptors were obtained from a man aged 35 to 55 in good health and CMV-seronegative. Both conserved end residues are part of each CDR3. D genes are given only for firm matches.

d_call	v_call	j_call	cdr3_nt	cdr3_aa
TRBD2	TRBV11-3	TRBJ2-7	TGTGCCAGCAGCTTAGGGACTAGAGGGTTTTACGAGCAGTACTTC	CASSLGTRGFYEQYF
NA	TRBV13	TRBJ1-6	TGTGCCAGCAGCTTAGCATGGGGGCAGGATTCACCCCTCCACTTT	CASSLAWGQDSPLHF
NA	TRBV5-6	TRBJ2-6	TGTGCCAGCAGCTTAAGACTCTCTGGGGCCAACGTCCTGACTTTC	CASSLRLSGANVLTF
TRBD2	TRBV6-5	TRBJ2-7	TGTGCCAGCTCCAAGGGAGGGCCTGCCTACGAGCAGTACTTC	CASSKGGPAYEQYF
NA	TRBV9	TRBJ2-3	TGTGCCAGCAGCGTAGTTGGTACCGGCGGTACAGATACGCAGTATTTT	CASSVVGTGGTDTQYF
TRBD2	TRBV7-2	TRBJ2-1	TGTGCCAGCAGCTTAAGCCCAGCGGGAGGGCGAGAACAGTTCTTC	CASSLSPAGGREQFF
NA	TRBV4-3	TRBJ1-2	TGCGCCAGCAGCCAACACCTACAGAGGGACTATGGCTACACCTTC	CASSQHLQRDYGYTF
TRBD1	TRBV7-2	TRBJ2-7	TGTGCCAGCAGCTTGACAGGGAGCGAGCAGTACTTC	CASSLTGSEQYF
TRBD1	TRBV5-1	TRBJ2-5	TGCGCCAGCAGCTTGGGGACAGGTCAAGAGACCCAGTACTTC	CASSLGTGQETQYF
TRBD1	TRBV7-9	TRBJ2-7	TGTGCCAGCAGCCCGCCCCGGACAGGTATCAACGAGCAGTACTTC	CASSPPRTGINEQYF
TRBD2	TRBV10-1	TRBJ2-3	TGCGCCAGCAGTGGGGGACTAGCGGGGTGGACGCAGTATTTT	CASSGGLAGWTQYF
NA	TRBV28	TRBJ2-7	TGTGCCAGCAGGCCCCCGGGTATGGTCCACGAGCAGTACTTC	CASRPPGMVHEQYF
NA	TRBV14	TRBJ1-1	TGTGCCAGCAGCCAAGTCCCAGGATGGGTCACTGAAGCTTTCTTT	CASSQVPGWVTEAFF
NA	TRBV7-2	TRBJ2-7	TGTGCCAGCAGTCTCTCTCCCTGGGGCTCCTACGGGCAGTACTTC	CASSLSPWGSYGQYF
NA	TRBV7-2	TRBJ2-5	TGTGCCAGCAGCCCGGGACAACGATCGCAAGAGACCCAGTACTTC	CASSPGQRSQETQYF
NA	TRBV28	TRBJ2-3	TGTGCCAGCAGCGGTGGGCTCACAGATACGCAGTATTTT	CASSGGLTDTQYF
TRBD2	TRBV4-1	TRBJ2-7	TGCGCCAGCAGCCAAGCCCAAGCGGGACCATCCTACGAGCAGTACTTC	CASSQAQAGPSYEQYF
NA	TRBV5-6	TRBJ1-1	TGTGCCAGCAGCTTTGGAAGCACCCCGGGGGGCGTTGAAGCTTTCTTT	CASSFGSTPGGVEAFF
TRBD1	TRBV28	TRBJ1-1	TGTGCCAGCAGGCCGGGACAGGGGGCTTTAGCTTTCTTT	CASRPGQGALAFF
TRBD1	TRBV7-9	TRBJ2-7	TGTGCCAGCAGCCGGGGGGGCGGGACAGGGGTCTACGAGCAGTACTTC	CASSRGGGTGVYEQYF
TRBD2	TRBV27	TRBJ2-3	TGTGCCAGCAGTTTTGCGGGAGACATCGATACGCAGTATTTT	CASSFAGDIDTQYF
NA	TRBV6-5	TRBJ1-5	TGTGCCAGCAGTTACTCTCCGGGACAGCCCCAGCATTTT	CASSYSPGQPQHF
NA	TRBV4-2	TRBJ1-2	TGTGCCAGCAGCCTCCTGAGCCATCTGGAGGGCTACACCTTC	CASSLLSHLEGYTF
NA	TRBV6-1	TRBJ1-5	TGTGCCAGCAGTCCGGACACCAGGGATCAGCCCCAGCATTTT	CASSPDTRDQPQHF
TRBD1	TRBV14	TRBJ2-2	TGTGCCAGCAGCCCCCGGACAGGGGTAATACCCGGGGAGCTGTTTTTT	CASSPRTGVIPGELFF
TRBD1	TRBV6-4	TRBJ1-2	TGTGCCAGCAGGCCCACCCCGGGACAGGGCTACACCTTC	CASRPTPGQGYTF
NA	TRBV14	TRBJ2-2	TGTGCCAGCAGCCCCTACTTGACCGGGGAGCTGTTTTTT	CASSPYLTGELFF
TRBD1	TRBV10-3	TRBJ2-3	TGTGCCATCAGTGAGTCGAAAATTACCGAGATGTCGGGACAGAGCACAGATACGCAGTATTTT	CAISESKITEMSGQSTDTQYF
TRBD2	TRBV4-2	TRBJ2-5	TGTGCCAGCGGACCTAGCGGGAGAGAGGAGACCCAGTACTTC	CASGPSGREETQYF
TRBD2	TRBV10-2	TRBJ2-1	TGCGCCAGCAGAGGACTAGCGGGAGGGACACGCTACTACAATGAGCAGTTCTTC	CASRGLAGGTRYYNEQFF
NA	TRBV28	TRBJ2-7	TGTGCCACCTCCAGAGGTTTGCCCTACGAGCAGTACTTC	CATSRGLPYEQYF
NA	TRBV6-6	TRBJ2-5	TGTGCCAGCACAAACGGTAACGTAAAGACCCAGTACTTC	CASTNGNVKTQYF
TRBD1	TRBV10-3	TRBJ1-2	TGTGCCATCAGGCAGGACAGGGAAGGAAGAGGTGGCTACACCTTC	CAIRQDREGRGGYTF
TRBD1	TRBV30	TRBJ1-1	TGTGCCTGGAAAAGACAGGGGGTTGGGACTGAAGCTTTCTTT	CAWKRQGVGTEAFF
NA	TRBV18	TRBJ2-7	TGTGCCAGCTCACCAGGCTTTTTCGAGCAGTACTTC	CASSPGFFEQYF
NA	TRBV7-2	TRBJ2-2	TGTGCCAGCAGCCAAACTCGAATCACCGGGGAGCTGTTTTTT	CASSQTRITGELFF
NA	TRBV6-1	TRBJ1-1	TGTGCCAGCAGTGAAGTAGGGGTCTACACTGAAGCTTTCTTT	CASSEVGVYTEAFF
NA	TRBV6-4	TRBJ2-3	TGTGCCAGCAGTGTAGAGTCTGGTCTCGCAGATACGCAGTATTTT	CASSVESGLADTQYF
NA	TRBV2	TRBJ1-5	TGTGCCAGCAGTGTCAGCGGAAGGGGGAATCAGCCCCAGCATTTT	CASSVSGRGNQPQHF
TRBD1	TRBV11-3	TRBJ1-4	TGTGCCAGCAGCTCCAGAGTCGGGACAGCTAATGAAAAACTGTTTTTT	CASSSRVGTANEKLFF
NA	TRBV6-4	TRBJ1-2	TGTGCCAGCAGTGACGGGGGGACGGTGAACTATGGCTACACCTTC	CASSDGGTVNYGYTF
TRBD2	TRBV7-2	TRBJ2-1	TGTGCCAGCAGCCTACACGGACTAGCGGGAGTTGGTGAGCAGTTCTTC	CASSLHGLAGVGEQFF
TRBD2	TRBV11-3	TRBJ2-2	TGTGCCAGCAGCTTAACAGCGGGAGGGCCGATGTGGAACACCGGGGAGCTGTTTTTT	CASSLTAGGPMWNTGELFF
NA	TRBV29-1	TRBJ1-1	TGCAGCGTTGAAAGGTCGTCTAGGTCGGGACACACGAACACTGAAGCTTTCTTT	CSVERSSRSGHTNTEAFF